Described below is a single T cell receptor beta chain sequence and its context. In the study's own analysis: There were no quality scores in the junction-only immunoSEQ sequences, so filtering differed. Clones were read by immunoSEQ multiplex PCR, and TCRdb kept only the in-frame ones, dropping some. The D gene and trimming were derived from the DNA, and the V and J assignments and clone size from that table. The profile covers roughly 2 million clones, with 90% to 95% appearing a single time and 0.1% to 0.15% taken by the ten largest. These data are taken from a study of shared clonotypes between healthy human individuals. Germline V gene data show CDR1 as SGDLS and CDR2 as YYNGEE. The V and J ends lost 1 base and 14 bases respectively, with 18 bases between them. The CDR3 extends over 13 amino acids.

The sequenced material came from naive CD4+ T cells sorted from blood. Stated subset: CD45RA+ positively selected. The gene calls are TRBV9 and TRBJ1-2; D is possibly TRBD1 (6 bases). This receptor was identified in a man in his late teens or twenties in good health. CDR3 sequence: CASSVWDGGYETF. As DNA, the CDR3 is TGTGCCAGCAGCGTATGGGACGGGGGCTACGAGACCTTC.